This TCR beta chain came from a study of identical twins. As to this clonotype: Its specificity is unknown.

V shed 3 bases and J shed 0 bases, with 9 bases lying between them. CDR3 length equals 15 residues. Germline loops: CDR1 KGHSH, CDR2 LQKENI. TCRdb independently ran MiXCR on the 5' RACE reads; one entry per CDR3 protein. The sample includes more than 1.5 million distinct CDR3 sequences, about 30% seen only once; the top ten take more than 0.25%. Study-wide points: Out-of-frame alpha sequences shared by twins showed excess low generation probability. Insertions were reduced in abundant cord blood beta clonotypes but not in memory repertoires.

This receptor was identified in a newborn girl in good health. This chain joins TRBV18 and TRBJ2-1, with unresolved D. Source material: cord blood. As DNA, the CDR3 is TGTGCCAGCTCACCCGTCCCAAGCTCCTACAATGAGCAGTTCTTC. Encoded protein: CASSPVPSSYNEQFF.